The source of this T cell receptor beta chain is a study of shared clonotypes between healthy human individuals. Using immunoSEQ multiplex PCR, the repertoire was profiled, and TCRdb retains in-frame clones only, with some absent. The data contain a few million clones, approximately 90% of them seen just once; the ten biggest clones take up about 0.13%. The specimen was naive CD4+ T cells sorted from blood. As to subset: CD45RA+ positively selected. The origin of this receptor is a man younger than 35 in good health.

CDR3 bases: TGTGCCAGCAGCTTAATGGGGGTGAACACTGAAGCTTTCTTT. Translated: CASSLMGVNTEAFF. This chain connects TRBV11-2 to TRBJ1-1; D is perhaps TRBD1 (5 bases). Trimming removed 2 bases at V and 0 bases at J, with 7 bases between. Germline CDR1 and CDR2: SGHAT and FQNNGV. The CDR3 sequence is 14 residues long.